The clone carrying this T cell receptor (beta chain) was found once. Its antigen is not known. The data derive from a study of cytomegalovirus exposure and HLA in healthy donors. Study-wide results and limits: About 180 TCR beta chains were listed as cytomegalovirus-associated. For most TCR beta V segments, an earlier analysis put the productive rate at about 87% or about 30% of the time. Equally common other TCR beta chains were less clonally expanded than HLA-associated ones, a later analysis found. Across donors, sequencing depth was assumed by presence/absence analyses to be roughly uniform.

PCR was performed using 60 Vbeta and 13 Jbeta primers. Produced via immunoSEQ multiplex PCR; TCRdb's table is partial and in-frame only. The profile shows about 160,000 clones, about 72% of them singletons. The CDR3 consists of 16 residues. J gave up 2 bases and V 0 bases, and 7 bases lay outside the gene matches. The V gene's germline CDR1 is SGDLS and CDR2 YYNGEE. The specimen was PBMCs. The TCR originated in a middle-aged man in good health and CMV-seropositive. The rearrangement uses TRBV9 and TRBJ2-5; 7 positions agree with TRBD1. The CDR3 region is CASSVALRDRQETQYF. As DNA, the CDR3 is TGTGCCAGCAGCGTAGCCCTTCGGGACAGACAAGAGACCCAGTACTTC.